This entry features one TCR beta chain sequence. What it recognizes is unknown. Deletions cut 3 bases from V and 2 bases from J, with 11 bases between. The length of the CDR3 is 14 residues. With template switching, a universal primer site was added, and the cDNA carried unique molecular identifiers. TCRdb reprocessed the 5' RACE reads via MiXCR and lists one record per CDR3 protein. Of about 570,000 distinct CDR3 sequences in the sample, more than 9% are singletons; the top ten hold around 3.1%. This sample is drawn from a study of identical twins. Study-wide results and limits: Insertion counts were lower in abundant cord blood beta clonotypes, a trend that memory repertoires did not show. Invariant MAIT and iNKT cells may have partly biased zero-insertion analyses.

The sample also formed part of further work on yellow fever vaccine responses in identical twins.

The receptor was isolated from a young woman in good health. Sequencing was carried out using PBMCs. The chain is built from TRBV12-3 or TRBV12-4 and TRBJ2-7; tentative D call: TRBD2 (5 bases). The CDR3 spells CASSFSDKTYEQYF. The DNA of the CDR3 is TGTGCCAGCAGTTTTAGCGACAAGACCTACGAGCAGTACTTC.